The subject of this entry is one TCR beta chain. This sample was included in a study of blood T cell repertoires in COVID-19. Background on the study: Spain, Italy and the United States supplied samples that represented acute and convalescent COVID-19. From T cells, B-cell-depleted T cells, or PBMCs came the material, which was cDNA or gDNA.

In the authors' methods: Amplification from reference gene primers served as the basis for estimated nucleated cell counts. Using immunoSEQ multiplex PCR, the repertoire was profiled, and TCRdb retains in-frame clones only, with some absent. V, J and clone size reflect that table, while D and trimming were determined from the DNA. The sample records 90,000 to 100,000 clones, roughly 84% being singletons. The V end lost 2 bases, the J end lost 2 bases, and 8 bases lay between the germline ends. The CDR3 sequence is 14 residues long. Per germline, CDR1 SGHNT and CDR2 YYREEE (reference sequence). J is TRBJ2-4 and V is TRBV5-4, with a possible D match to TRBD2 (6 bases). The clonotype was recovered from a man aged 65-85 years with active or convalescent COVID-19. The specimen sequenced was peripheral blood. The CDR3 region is CASSFGGTKNIQYF. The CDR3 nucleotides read TGTGCCAGCAGCTTTGGAGGGACCAAAAACATTCAGTACTTC.